This entry lists 13 T cell receptor beta chains sequenced from one sample in a study of CD8+ T cells in alopecia areata. RNA was extracted and reverse transcribed into cDNA as the sequencing template. The repertoire was sequenced with immunoSEQ multiplex PCR; TCRdb's copy has only in-frame clones and lacks some. This sample has 2,000 or so clones, each found more than once. The sorting of pooled cutaneous lymph node cells relied on CD4, CD8alpha, NKG2D, NKG2ACE and other markers. Sequenced material: CD8+ T cells sorted from a lymph node. The receptors come from a C3H/HeJ mouse with alopecia areata. MHC haplotype of the mouse line: H2-k.

A word on this clone: Germline and genes here are mouse. The observed sequence ends 4 residues before the CDR3 terminus, with the missing tail filled in from the germline J gene. The rearrangement uses TRBV13-1 and TRBJ2-5; TRBD2 might be the D (7 bases). There are 13 residues in the CDR3. CDR1 is NSHNY, CDR2 SYGAGN, per germline. CDR3 bases read: TGTGCCAGCAGTGATGGGGGGGCTGAC. Encoded protein: CASSDGGAD. The full-length CDR3 reads as CASSDGGADTQYF.

On this clone itself: The genes and germline here are from mouse. The missing CDR3 end, 4 residues past where the read stops, is filled in from the germline J gene. The chain carries TRBV19 and TRBJ1-1; the D gene is possibly TRBD1 (5 bases). Trimming removed 0 bases from V and 1 base from J, with 13 bases in between. CDR1 is FNHDT, CDR2 SITEND, per germline (reference sequence). The CDR3 is made up of 16 amino acids. CDR3 DNA (partial): TGTGCCAGCAGTATAGGGGGGGGTGGATTAAACACA. Its protein product is CASSIGGGGLNT. The full CDR3 is CASSIGGGGLNTEVFF.

This clone was recorded at least ten times. The genes are named according to mouse. The CDR3 end lies 4 residues beyond the end of the read and is filled in from the germline J gene. This chain uses TRBV1 with TRBJ2-2, with 7 bases that match TRBD1. CDR1 NSQYPW and CDR2 LRSPGD come from the germline V gene (reference sequence). The CDR3 length is 12 residues. This CDR3 is CTCRQGDGQLYF. Incomplete CDR3 DNA: TGCACCTGCAGGCAGGGGGATGGG.

On this clone: Germline and genes: mouse. Coverage ceases 4 residues before the CDR3 finishes, and the germline J gene fills in the end. The gene calls are TRBV13-1 and TRBJ1-1, with a possible D match to TRBD1 (5 bases). Per the germline V gene, CDR1 is NSHNY and CDR2 is SYGAGN. CDR3 length equals 13 residues. CDR3 loop: CASSEGGTGEVFF. Partial CDR3 DNA: TGTGCCAGCAGTGAAGGAGGGACTGGA.

This clone was found a few times. The genes and germline here are from mouse. Sequencing ends 4 residues short of the CDR3 end; the germline J gene provides the rest. J is TRBJ2-5 and V is TRBV13-1; 8 bases line up with TRBD2. Germline CDR1 and CDR2: NSHNY and SYGAGN. Unmatched junction bases numbered 2, after V lost 0 bases and J lost 2 bases. This CDR3 comprises 15 residues. The CDR3 loop reads CASSDALGVQDTQYF. The sequenced CDR3 bases are TGTGCCAGCAGTGATGCACTGGGGGTCCAAGAC.

This clone was seen more than once but under ten times. Gene names are mouse gene names. The read stops 4 residues short of the end of the CDR3; the missing end is completed from the germline J gene. This chain uses TRBV5 with TRBJ2-2, with D possibly matching TRBD2 (7 bases). Trimming took 2 bases from V and 4 from J, leaving 11 bases between them. Germline V gene sequence: CDR1 LGHNA, CDR2 YNLKQL (reference sequence). The CDR3 contains 15 residues. The covered CDR3 bases are TGTGCCAGCAGCCAATGGGGGGCGAGCACCGGG. As protein: CASSQWGASTG. The full CDR3 is CASSQWGASTGQLYF.

This clone came up many times. The genes are named according to mouse. The CDR3 end lies 4 residues beyond the end of the read and is filled in from the germline J gene. The chain joins TRBV5 to TRBJ1-1; possibly TRBD1 for D (5 bases). The CDR3 is made up of 14 amino acids. V lost 6 bases to trimming and J lost 0 bases, with 11 bases between them. Germline CDR1 reads LGHNA; CDR2 reads YNLKQL (reference sequence). The CDR3 sequence is CASSRQRPNTEVFF. CDR3 DNA (partial): TGTGCCAGCAGTCGACAGCGACCAAACACA.

This clone turned up a few times. Gene and germline names: mouse. Read sequence stops 4 residues before the CDR3 end, and the germline J gene provides the missing end. The chain links TRBV31 to TRBJ1-2, with D perhaps TRBD1 (6 bases). The V end was cut by 0 bases, the J end by 3 bases, with 8 bases between. The germline V gene has CDR1 GKSSPN and CDR2 SITVG. CDR3 length equals 13 residues. The part of the CDR3 DNA that was read is TGTGCCTGGAGTCTAGAGGGGGACTCC. It translates to CAWSLEGDS. In full, the CDR3 is CAWSLEGDSDYTF.

This clone was found many times. Gene names and germline refer to mouse. CDR3 DNA (partial): TGTGCCAGCAGTATTTCGGGGCTGGGGGGCGCT. Its protein product is CASSISGLGGA. The whole CDR3 reads CASSISGLGGAEQFF. The genes are TRBV19 and TRBJ2-1; 8 bases match TRBD2. Read coverage stops 4 residues before the CDR3 terminus; the germline J gene supplies the remainder. The CDR3 totals 15 residues. In germline, CDR1 is FNHDT, CDR2 SITEND (reference sequence).

This clone was found many times. Mouse gene names and germline throughout. The read ends 4 residues early relative to the CDR3; the germline J gene fills the gap. The gene calls are TRBV31 and TRBJ2-2; 7 bases fit TRBD1. Looked up from germline, CDR1 is GKSSPN and CDR2 is SITVG. This CDR3 is 15 amino acids long. Germline trimming cut 0 bases from V and 3 bases from J; bases unmatched to any gene: 4. Partial CDR3 DNA: TGTGCCTGGAGTCTCACAGGGGCGGACACCGGG. Translating gives CAWSLTGADTG. From start to end, the CDR3 is CAWSLTGADTGQLYF. Drawing the rest from reference TRBV31 and TRBJ2-2, the complete variable domain is AQTIHQWPVAEIKAVGSPLSLGCTIKGKSSPNLYWYWQATGGTLQQLFYSITVGQVESVVQLNLSASRPKDDQFILSTEKLLLSHSGFYLCAWSLTGADTGQLYFGEGSKLTVL.

This clone was found many times. Gene names follow the mouse nomenclature. The read finishes 4 residues shy of the CDR3 end, and the germline J gene is used to complete it. The chain uses TRBV14 and TRBJ2-4; 8 bases are shared with TRBD2. Germline V gives CDR1 SGHDT, CDR2 FRDEAV. CDR3 length: 14 residues. CDR3 bases read: TGTGCCAGCAGACCCTCGACTGGGGTAAAC. It codes for CASRPSTGVN. The full CDR3 sequence reads CASRPSTGVNTLYF. The whole variable domain, remainder taken from reference TRBV14 and TRBJ2-4, is EAGVTQSPRYAVLQEGQAVSFWCDPISGHDTLYWYQQPRDQGPQLLVYFRDEAVIDNSQLPSDRFSAVRPKGTNSTLKIQSAKQGDTATYLCASRPSTGVNTLYFGAGTRLSVL.

This clone has at least ten counts. Genes and germline are mouse. Read coverage stops 3 residues before the CDR3 terminus; the germline J gene supplies the remainder. The chain couples TRBV19 to TRBJ1-6; 7 bases map to TRBD1. TRBJ1-6 is filed as an ORF, its function uncertain. The CDR3 covers 15 residues. V gave up 4 bases and J gave up 7 bases; unmatched junction bases: 8. Germline V CDR1 and CDR2: FNHDT, SITEND (reference sequence). CDR3 sequence reads: CASSGGGARNSPLYF. The part of the CDR3 DNA that was read is TGTGCCAGCAGTGGAGGGGGCGCCAGGAATTCGCCC.

The table lists this clone with a few counts. Genes and germline come from the mouse. The read terminates 4 residues before the CDR3 end, so the remaining end is supplied by the germline J gene. This chain connects TRBV12-2 to TRBJ2-7, with 8 bases lining up with TRBD2. Trimming cost V 0 bases and J 3 bases; bases outside gene matches: 9. Germline lookup yields CDR1 SGHLS and CDR2 HYDKME. This CDR3 comprises 16 residues. The CDR3 DNA, read in part, is TGTGCCAGCTCTCTCGAGGGCTGGGGGGCGCACTAT. Amino acid sequence: CASSLEGWGAHY. The full CDR3 reads CASSLEGWGAHYEQYF.